The 3 T cell receptor beta chains listed next were all sequenced from one sample in a study of blood T cell repertoires in COVID-19. The protocol was immunoSEQ multiplex PCR, while the TCRdb copy is restricted to in-frame clones and leaves out a portion. The sample comprises about 270,000 clones, 85% to 90% of which are singletons, and 2.4% rests with the top ten. Sequencing was performed on PBMCs or T cells enriched from blood (not recorded which). The source is a woman aged 18 to 35 who had recovered from COVID-19.

V and J are TRBV30 and TRBJ1-1; D not certain. Germline CDR1 is GTSNPN and CDR2 is SVGIG (reference sequence). Trimming removed 2 bases from V and 0 bases from J, with 4 bases in between. The CDR3 is made up of 12 amino acids. The CDR3 region is CAWSRMNTEAFF. DNA of the CDR3: TGTGCCTGGAGTCGTATGAACACTGAAGCTTTCTTT.

The rearrangement joins TRBV27 to TRBJ2-7, with 9 bases that match TRBD1. Unmatched junction bases numbered 4, after V lost 5 bases and J lost 5 bases. Germline CDR1 is MNHEY and CDR2 is SMNVEV (reference sequence). The CDR3 is 13 amino acids. In nucleotides, the CDR3 is TGTGCCAGCAGTGACAGGGGGATCCACGAGCAGTACTTC. This encodes CASSDRGIHEQYF.

In the case of this clone: Other nucleotide sequences from this sample produce the same CDR3. The chain recombines TRBV27 with TRBJ1-1; D unclear. V was shortened by 3 bases and J by 1 base, with 6 bases between the two germline ends. Germline-derived CDR1 and CDR2 are MNHEY and SMNVEV (reference sequence). The CDR3 covers 13 residues. In DNA, the CDR3 is TGTGCCAGCAGTTTTTCGGGGAACACTGAAGCTTTCTTT. Its translation: CASSFSGNTEAFF.